This TCR beta chain was obtained from a study of cytomegalovirus exposure and HLA in healthy donors. Study-wide points: By a later analysis, the bulk of CMV-associated TCR beta chains appeared HLA-restricted. In a later analysis, donors in an Asian-associated ancestry cluster reportedly had fewer N-insertions in productive TCRs than the cohort mean. In a later analysis, more than 15,000 TCR beta sequences were associated with HLA alleles at 0.05 false discovery rate.

V was pared by 0 bases and J by 6 bases, with 10 bases of the junction left unmatched. This CDR3 contains 17 residues. CDR1 is SGHNT and CDR2 is YYREEE in the germline V gene (reference sequence). On this clone itself: Its specificity is unknown.

Though probably carrying unrecorded immune exposures, donors were nominally healthy at sampling. The PCR contained 60 Vbeta and 13 Jbeta primers. Clones were read by immunoSEQ multiplex PCR, and TCRdb kept only the in-frame ones, dropping some. Its clone listing holds some 51,000 clones. Material for sequencing was PBMCs. The chain carries TRBV5-4 and TRBJ2-3; 10 nucleotides match TRBD2. The receptor was derived from a man aged 35 to 55 in good health and CMV-seropositive. CDR3 in amino acids: CASSLDAGTSERDTQYF. CDR3 DNA: TGTGCCAGCAGCTTGGATGCCGGGACTAGCGAGCGGGATACGCAGTATTTT.